A selection of T cell receptor beta chains follows, all from one sample in a study of T cell responses to AZD1222 COVID-19 vaccine. Measured with immunoSEQ multiplex PCR; TCRdb has only the in-frame clones, and not every one. The sample lists about 83,000 clones, approximately 85% occurring once. The sample consisted of peripheral blood, taken on day 0 of AZD1222 vaccination. These receptors were obtained from an adult in good health. The CDR3 runs from the conserved cysteine through the conserved F or W. D genes are given only for firm matches. Only part of the rows carry a size: once, few, many, or a class if the clone is expanded.

size | J | V | D | CDR3 | DNA
few | TRBJ2-7 | TRBV29-1 | TRBD1 | CSAVDRVRYEQYF | TGCAGCGCTGTAGACAGGGTGAGGTACGAGCAGTACTTC
- | TRBJ1-3 | TRBV4-2 | - | CASSPAGSSGNTIYF | TGTGCCAGCAGCCCGGCAGGCTCGTCTGGAAACACCATATATTTT
- | TRBJ1-6 | TRBV27 | - | CASSSVAGSSPLHF | TGTGCCAGCAGCTCCGTGGCAGGAAGCTCACCCCTCCACTTT
- | TRBJ2-7 | TRBV29-1 | - | CSVTTGQGGEQYF | TGCAGCGTGACAACTGGGCAGGGCGGTGAGCAGTACTTC
- | TRBJ2-6 | TRBV11-2 | TRBD1 | CASHGQGAWANVLTF | TGTGCCAGCCACGGACAGGGGGCCTGGGCCAACGTCCTGACTTTC
- | TRBJ2-2 | TRBV18 | TRBD2 | CASSQTVPGLAAKGELFF | TGTGCCAGCTCACAAACGGTCCCGGGACTAGCGGCGAAAGGGGAGCTGTTTTTT
- | TRBJ2-7 | TRBV30 | - | CAWSFGSYEQYF | TGTGCCTGGAGTTTCGGCTCCTACGAGCAGTACTTC
- | TRBJ2-5 | TRBV6-5 | TRBD2 | CASSYVAGPGETQYF | TGTGCCAGCAGTTACGTAGCGGGGCCGGGGGAGACCCAGTACTTC
- | TRBJ1-1 | TRBV5-1 | - | CASSLKVVGPSTEAFF | TGCGCCAGCAGCTTGAAGGTAGTGGGACCGAGTACTGAAGCTTTCTTT
few | TRBJ2-2 | TRBV19 | TRBD1 | CASSKRDRGRTGELFF | TGTGCCAGTAGTAAAAGGGACAGGGGGCGCACCGGGGAGCTGTTTTTT
- | TRBJ2-7 | TRBV11-2 | TRBD2 | CASSLGAGAYYEQYF | TGTGCCAGCAGCTTAGGGGCGGGAGCCTACTACGAGCAGTACTTC
- | TRBJ1-6 | TRBV5-1 | TRBD1 | CASSPTGTGGSPLHF | TGCGCCAGCAGCCCAACCGGGACAGGGGGTTCACCCCTCCACTTT
once | TRBJ2-5 | TRBV7-2 | - | CASSSRYSETQYF | TGTGCCAGCAGCTCCAGGTATTCGGAGACCCAGTACTTC
- | TRBJ2-5 | TRBV11-2 | TRBD2 | CASSLGTSGRGETQYF | TGTGCCAGCAGCTTGGGGACTAGCGGGAGGGGGGAGACCCAGTACTTC
- | TRBJ2-5 | TRBV7-3 | TRBD2 | CASSLTSGSLETQYF | TGTGCCAGCAGCTTAACTAGCGGGAGTTTAGAGACCCAGTACTTC
- | TRBJ2-2 | TRBV5-1 | TRBD1 | CASSLNHGTGGASGELFF | TGCGCCAGCAGCTTGAATCATGGGACAGGGGGCGCGAGCGGGGAGCTGTTTTTT
once | TRBJ1-1 | TRBV28 | - | CASSFLTGNTEAFF | TGTGCCAGCAGTTTCCTTACAGGGAACACTGAAGCTTTCTTT
- | TRBJ2-2 | TRBV6-6 | TRBD2 | CASISGTRPAGELFF | TGTGCCAGCATATCCGGGACTAGGCCCGCCGGGGAGCTGTTTTTT
- | TRBJ2-2 | TRBV29-1 | TRBD2 | CSVGSGGTTGELFF | TGCAGCGTTGGTAGCGGGGGAACCACCGGGGAGCTGTTTTTT
- | TRBJ2-1 | TRBV7-9 | TRBD2 | CASSYIGSGGADEQFF | TGTGCCAGCAGCTACATTGGTAGCGGGGGGGCCGATGAGCAGTTCTTC